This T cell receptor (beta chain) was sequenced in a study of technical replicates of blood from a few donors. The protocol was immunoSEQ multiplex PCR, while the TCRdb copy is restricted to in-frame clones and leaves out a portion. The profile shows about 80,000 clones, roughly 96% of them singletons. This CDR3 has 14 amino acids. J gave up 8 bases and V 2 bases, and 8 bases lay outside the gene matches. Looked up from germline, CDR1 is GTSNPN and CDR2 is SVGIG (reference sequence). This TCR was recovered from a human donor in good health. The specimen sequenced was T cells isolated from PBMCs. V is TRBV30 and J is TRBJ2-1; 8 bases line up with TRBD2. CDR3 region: CAWSSSGIVYEQFF. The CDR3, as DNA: TGTGCCTGGAGTAGTAGCGGGATAGTCTATGAGCAGTTCTTC.